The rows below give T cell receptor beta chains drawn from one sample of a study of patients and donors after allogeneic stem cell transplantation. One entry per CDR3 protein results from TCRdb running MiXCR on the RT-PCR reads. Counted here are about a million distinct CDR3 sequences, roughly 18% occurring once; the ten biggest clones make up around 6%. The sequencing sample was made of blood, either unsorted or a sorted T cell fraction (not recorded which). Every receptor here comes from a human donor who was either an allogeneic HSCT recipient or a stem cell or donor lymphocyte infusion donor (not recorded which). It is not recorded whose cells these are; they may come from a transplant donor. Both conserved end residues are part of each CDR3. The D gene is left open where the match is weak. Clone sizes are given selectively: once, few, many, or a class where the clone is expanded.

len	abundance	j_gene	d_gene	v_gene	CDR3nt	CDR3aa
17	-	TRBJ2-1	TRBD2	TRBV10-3	TGTGCCATCAGTACGGGGACTATTCCAACTATCTACAATGAGCAGTTCTTC	CAISTGTIPTIYNEQFF
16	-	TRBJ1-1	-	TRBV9	TGTGCCAGCAGCGCCTGGGGGGGGACGGGGAACACTGAAGCTTTCTTT	CASSAWGGTGNTEAFF
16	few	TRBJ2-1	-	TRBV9	TGTGCCAGCAGCGAACCGGGCCGGCAAAAGTTCGGTGAGCAGTTCTTC	CASSEPGRQKFGEQFF
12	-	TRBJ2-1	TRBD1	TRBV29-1	TGCAGCGGTTACAGGGGTGGCAATGAGCAGTTCTTC	CSGYRGGNEQFF
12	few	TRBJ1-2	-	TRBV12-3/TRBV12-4	TGTGCCAGCAGTAGAGACAGTATCGGCTACACCTTC	CASSRDSIGYTF
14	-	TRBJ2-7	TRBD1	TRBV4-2	TGTGCCAGCAGCCAACTTGGACAGGCAGACGAGCAGTACTTC	CASSQLGQADEQYF
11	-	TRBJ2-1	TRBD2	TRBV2	TGTGCCAGCAGTGATAGGCGGGAGCGGTTCTTC	CASSDRRERFF
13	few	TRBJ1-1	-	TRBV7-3	TGTGCCAGCAGTCGGAATTCGAACACTGAAGCTTTCTTT	CASSRNSNTEAFF
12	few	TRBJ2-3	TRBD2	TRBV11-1	TGTGCCAGCAGCTTAGGGGGACTACTTCTTGTGTTT	CASSLGGLLLVF
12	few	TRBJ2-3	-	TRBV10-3	TGTGCCATCGCCGACCACACAGATACGCAGTATTTT	CAIADHTDTQYF
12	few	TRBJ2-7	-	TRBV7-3	TGTGCCAGCAGCCTCCCAACGAGCGAGCAGTACTTC	CASSLPTSEQYF
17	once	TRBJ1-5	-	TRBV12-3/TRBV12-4	TGTGCCAGCAGTTTACGGTCCGGGGGTACGAGCAATCAGCCCCAGCATTTT	CASSLRSGGTSNQPQHF
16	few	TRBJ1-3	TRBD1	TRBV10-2	TGCGCCAGCAGTGAAGGACAGGGAATCTCTGGAAACACCATATATTTT	CASSEGQGISGNTIYF
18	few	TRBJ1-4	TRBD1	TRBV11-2	TGTGCCAGCAGCTTAGTCGCGGCAGGGGGCACAACTAATGAAAAACTGTTTTTT	CASSLVAAGGTTNEKLFF
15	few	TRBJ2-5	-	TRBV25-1	TGTGCCAGCAGTGAATCTCGAGGGTTCCAAGAGACCCAGTACTTC	CASSESRGFQETQYF
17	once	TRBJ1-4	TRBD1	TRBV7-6	TGTGCCAGCAGTTTCACAGGGGACTTTGCAACTAATGAAAAACTGTTTTTT	CASSFTGDFATNEKLFF
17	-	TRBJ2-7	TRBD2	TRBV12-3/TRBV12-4	TGTGCCAGCAGTTTCCGGGGAGGGACCCTGGGGTACGGGGAGCAGTACTTC	CASSFRGGTLGYGEQYF
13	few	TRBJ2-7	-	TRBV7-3	TGTGCCAGTGGGCCGGATGGGAGCTACGAGCAGTACTTC	CASGPDGSYEQYF
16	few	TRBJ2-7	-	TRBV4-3	TGCGCCAGCAGCCCGGATTCCACAGGCACCTCCTACGAGCAGTACTTC	CASSPDSTGTSYEQYF
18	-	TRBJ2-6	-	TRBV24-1	TGTGCCACCAGTGACTTCAGGGGTAGAATCTCTGGGGCCAACGTCCTGACTTTC	CATSDFRGRISGANVLTF
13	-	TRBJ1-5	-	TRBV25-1	TGTGCCAGCTCGACTCCGGCAGATCAGCCCCAGCATTTT	CASSTPADQPQHF
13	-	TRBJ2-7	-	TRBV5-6	TGTGCCAGCAGCTTGGTGTCAAGATACGAGCAGTACTTC	CASSLVSRYEQYF
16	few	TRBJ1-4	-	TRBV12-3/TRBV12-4	TGTGCCAGCAGTCCGGGTAGGACGGTGAAGGGAGAAAAACTGTTTTTT	CASSPGRTVKGEKLFF
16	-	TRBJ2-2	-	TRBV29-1	TGCAGCGTCGCGGGTAGGGTAGACCGGGACACCGGGGAGCTGTTTTTT	CSVAGRVDRDTGELFF
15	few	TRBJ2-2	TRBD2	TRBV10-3	TGTGCCATCAGCCCTGGGGGGGATTCGACCGGGGAGCTGTTTTTT	CAISPGGDSTGELFF
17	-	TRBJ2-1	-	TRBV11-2	TGTGCCAGCAGCTTAGATACGCGACGTTCAAGGGTGAACGAGCAGTTCTTC	CASSLDTRRSRVNEQFF
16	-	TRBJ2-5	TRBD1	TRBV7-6	TGTGCCAGCAGCTTACGGACAGGGTGGGTGGAGGAGACCCAGTACTTC	CASSLRTGWVEETQYF
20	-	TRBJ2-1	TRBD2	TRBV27	TGTGCCAGCAGCCTGGGACTAGCGTACAACACTAAGAGCTCCTACAATGAGCAGTTCTTC	CASSLGLAYNTKSSYNEQFF
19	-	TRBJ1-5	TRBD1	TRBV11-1	TGTGCCAGCAGCTTAAAGGTTTTGGGGACAGGGAGGAGAGATCAGCCCCAGCATTTT	CASSLKVLGTGRRDQPQHF
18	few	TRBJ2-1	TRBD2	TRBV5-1	TGCGCCAGCAGCTTCGGCCCCCAGAGGAAACTAGCGGGAGTTGAGCAGTTCTTC	CASSFGPQRKLAGVEQFF
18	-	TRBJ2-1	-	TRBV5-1	TGCGCCAGCAGCTGGGGAAGACCCTGGGGGCCTGTAGCCGATGAGCAGTTCTTC	CASSWGRPWGPVADEQFF
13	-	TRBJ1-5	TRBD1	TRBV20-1	TGCAGTGCTTACACAGGGGGCAATCAGCCCCAGCATTTT	CSAYTGGNQPQHF
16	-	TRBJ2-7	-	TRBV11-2	TGTGCCAGCAGCTCACCACTAGCTGAAAGCTCCTACGAGCAGTACTTC	CASSSPLAESSYEQYF
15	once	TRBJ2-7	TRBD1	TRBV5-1	TGCGCCAGCAGCAAATACCGGGACAGGGGATACGAGCAGTACTTC	CASSKYRDRGYEQYF
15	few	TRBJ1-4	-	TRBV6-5	TGTGCCAGCAGTTACTCTGCGGGGGGCGGGGAAAAACTGTTTTTT	CASSYSAGGGEKLFF
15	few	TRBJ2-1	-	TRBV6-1	TGTGCCACCTCTAAAGAGGGGTCTGGGGTGGATGAGCAGTTCTTC	CATSKEGSGVDEQFF
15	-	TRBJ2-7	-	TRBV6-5	TGTGCCAGCAGTTACTTCGGGGGGCGGGGCTACGAGCAGTACTTC	CASSYFGGRGYEQYF
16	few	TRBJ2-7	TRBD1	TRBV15	TGTGCCACCAGCAGAGATCTTAACAGGGGGCCGGGCGAGCAGTACTTC	CATSRDLNRGPGEQYF
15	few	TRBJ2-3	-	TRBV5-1	TGCGCCAGCAGCTTGCCCGCACAACGGACAGATACGCAGTATTTT	CASSLPAQRTDTQYF
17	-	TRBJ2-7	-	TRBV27	TGTGCCAGCAGTCCTTGGATAGGAGAGAGAGGTTATTACGAGCAGTACTTC	CASSPWIGERGYYEQYF
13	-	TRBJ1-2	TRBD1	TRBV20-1	TGCAGTGCAGGGACAGACCTAGAGGGGGGCTACACCTTC	CSAGTDLEGGYTF
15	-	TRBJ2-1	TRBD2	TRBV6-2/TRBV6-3	TGTGCCAGCAGTGGACTAGCGGGGGTAGCCAATGAGCAGTTCTTC	CASSGLAGVANEQFF
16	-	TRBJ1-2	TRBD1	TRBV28	TGTGCCAGCAGTTTACTCCGGGACAGGGACCTCTATGGCTACACCTTC	CASSLLRDRDLYGYTF
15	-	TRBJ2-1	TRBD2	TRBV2	TGTGCCAGCAGGGCGGGACTAGCGGGAGTAAATGAGCAGTTCTTC	CASRAGLAGVNEQFF
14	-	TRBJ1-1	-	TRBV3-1	TGTGCCAGCAGCCTACAGGTCTCGAGCACTGAAGCTTTCTTT	CASSLQVSSTEAFF
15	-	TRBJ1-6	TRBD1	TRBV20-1	TGCAGTGCTAGGGCCGGGACAGGGAATAATTCACCCCTCCACTTT	CSARAGTGNNSPLHF
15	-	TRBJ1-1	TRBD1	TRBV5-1	TGCGCCAGCAGCGCCGGGGACAGGCCGAACACTGAAGCTTTCTTT	CASSAGDRPNTEAFF
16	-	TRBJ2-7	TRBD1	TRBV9	TGTGCCAGCAGCGTGGGGAGGGGACAGGGGAGGAACGAGCAGTACTTC	CASSVGRGQGRNEQYF
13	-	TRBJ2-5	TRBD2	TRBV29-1	TGCAGCGTTGAAGAAGAGCGGGGAGAGACCCAGTACTTC	CSVEEERGETQYF
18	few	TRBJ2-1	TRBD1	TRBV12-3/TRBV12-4	TGTGCCAGCAAGTTACGAGGACAGGTAAAGGACTCCTACAATGAGCAGTTCTTC	CASKLRGQVKDSYNEQFF
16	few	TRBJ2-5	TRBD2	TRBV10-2	TGCGCCAGCAGTGAAACTAGCGGGAGGCCGGTAGAGACCCAGTACTTC	CASSETSGRPVETQYF
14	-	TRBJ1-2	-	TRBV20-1	TGCAGTGCTAGAGATAGAGAAGTATACAATGGCTACACCTTC	CSARDREVYNGYTF
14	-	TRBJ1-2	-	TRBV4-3	TGCGCCAGCAGCCAAGAACTAAGAGGATACGGCTACACCTTC	CASSQELRGYGYTF
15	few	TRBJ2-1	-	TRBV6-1	TGTGCCAGCAGTGAATTGGAGGCCCTGGACAATGAGCAGTTCTTC	CASSELEALDNEQFF